Below are 18 T cell receptor beta chains sequenced from a single sample in a study of identical twins. TCRdb re-called the 5' RACE reads through MiXCR, storing one row per CDR3 protein. Seen here are some 660,000 distinct CDR3 sequences, 8.6% observed once, and the top ten hold 0.75% to 1%. This same sample was also part of a study on yellow fever vaccine responses in identical twins.

The sequenced sample consisted of PBMCs. Receptors originate from a young woman in good health.

The J gene is TRBJ2-1, the V gene TRBV4-3, with 11 bases fitting TRBD2. The CDR3 loop spans 16 amino acids. V was pared by 7 bases and J by 2 bases, with 7 bases of the junction left unmatched. CDR1 and CDR2 from the germline V gene are LGHNA and YSLEER. CDR3 nucleotides: TGCGCCAGCAACCACCGACTAGCGGGACCCTACAATGAGCAGTTCTTC. It specifies CASNHRLAGPYNEQFF.

In its sample, this clonotype was seen a few times. V gene TRBV7-9 combines with J gene TRBJ2-7, with D possibly TRBD1 on 5 matching bases. CDR3 length: 12 residues. V was clipped by 7 bases and J by 5 bases, with 12 bases between them. Germline values: CDR1 SEHNR, CDR2 FQNEAQ (reference sequence). The CDR3 here is CASIGVGDEQYF. The CDR3 DNA is TGTGCCAGCATAGGGGTTGGGGACGAGCAGTACTTC.

This clonotype was detected only a few times. V gene TRBV5-1 combines with J gene TRBJ2-2; D possibly corresponds to TRBD1 (6 bases). CDR3 length: 17 residues. CDR1 and CDR2 from the germline V gene are SGHRS and YFSETQ. V lost 0 bases and J 5 bases, leaving 17 bases between the germline ends. CDR3 coding DNA: TGCGCCAGCAGCTTGGCGGCTGGACAGCGCGGGACCGGGGAGCTGTTTTTT. Translating it yields CASSLAAGQRGTGELFF.

There are many counts of this clonotype. The chain has TRBV12-3 or TRBV12-4 and TRBJ2-7; tentatively, D is TRBD2 (6 bases). The ends were cut back, 6 bases at V and 4 bases at J, with 16 bases in the middle. This CDR3 contains 14 residues. This CDR3 is CASSPGLFYYEQYF. CDR3 coding DNA: TGTGCCAGCAGCCCGGGACTGTTTTATTACGAGCAGTACTTC.

The chain is built from TRBV7-2 and TRBJ2-1; TRBD2 agrees at 8 bases. The CDR3 sequence is 16 residues long. In germline, CDR1 is SGHTA, CDR2 FQGNSA. Unmatched junction bases numbered 8, after V lost 5 bases and J lost 2 bases. The CDR3 sequence is CASSPFSGATYNEQFF. The DNA of the CDR3 is TGTGCCAGCAGCCCCTTTAGCGGGGCCACCTACAATGAGCAGTTCTTC.

The V call is TRBV20-1, the J call TRBJ2-3; the match to TRBD2 covers 12 bases. The CDR3 spans 15 residues. CDR1 is DFQATT, CDR2 SNEGSKA, per germline (reference sequence). With V trimmed by 3 bases and J by 5 bases, 6 bases remained unmatched. In DNA, the CDR3 is TGCAGTGCTAGGATTCTAGCGGGGGGGCAAGATACGCAGTATTTT. It translates to CSARILAGGQDTQYF.

This clonotype was observed many times. This chain uses TRBV5-1 with TRBJ2-7; 9 bases align to TRBD1. This CDR3 comprises 14 residues. V lost 3 bases, J lost 6 bases, and 7 bases stayed unmatched. Germline-derived CDR1 and CDR2 are SGHRS and YFSETQ. CDR3 amino acids: CASSSTGTGIEQYF. In DNA form, the CDR3 reads TGCGCCAGCAGCTCAACCGGGACAGGGATCGAGCAGTACTTC.

CDR3 nucleotide sequence: TGTGCCAGCAGCTTCCGGGACAGCGGAGCGGGCACAGATACGCAGTATTTT. Translated, it gives CASSFRDSGAGTDTQYF. The genes are TRBV12-3 or TRBV12-4 and TRBJ2-3; 7 bases fit TRBD1. V lost 6 bases and J lost 1; bases outside the gene matches: 13. The CDR3 runs 17 residues.

This clonotype appeared many times. The J gene is TRBJ1-1, the V gene TRBV12-3 or TRBV12-4, with D unresolved. This CDR3 contains 14 residues. Trimming took off 5 bases at V and 0 bases at J, with 10 bases between the two ends. CDR3 in amino acids: CASSPTTLNTEAFF. The CDR3 nucleotides are TGTGCCAGCAGTCCCACGACCCTGAACACTGAAGCTTTCTTT.

This chain connects TRBV9 to TRBJ2-1; no reliable D call. CDR1 SGDLS and CDR2 YYNGEE come from the germline V gene. The CDR3 covers 16 residues. Deletions cut 4 bases from V and 6 bases from J, with 20 bases between. Here the CDR3 DNA reads TGTGCCAGCAGCCCCCCTGGACCCGGCGGTCTCAATGAGCAGTTCTTC. It codes for CASSPPGPGGLNEQFF. The whole variable domain, remainder taken from reference TRBV9 and TRBJ2-1, is DSGVTQTPKHLITATGQRVTLRCSPRSGDLSVYWYQQSLDQGLQFLIQYYNGEERAKGNILERFSAQQFPDLHSELNLSSLELGDSALYFCASSPPGPGGLNEQFFGPGTRLTVL.

The rearrangement links TRBV7-9 to TRBJ2-5, with D perhaps TRBD2 (6 bases). V lost 1 base, J lost 2 bases, and 11 bases lay in between. Germline lookup yields CDR1 SEHNR and CDR2 FQNEAQ (reference sequence). The CDR3 sequence is 15 residues long. The CDR3 bases are TGTGCCAGCAGCTTAGTAGCGGACTTACAAGAGACCCAGTACTTC. This sequence encodes CASSLVADLQETQYF.

The gene calls are TRBV7-9 and TRBJ2-7, with a tentative D call TRBD1 (6 bases). V shed 1 base and J shed 0 bases, with 16 bases lying between them. Germline CDR1 and CDR2: SEHNR and FQNEAQ (reference sequence). CDR3 length: 17 amino acids. CDR3 sequence: CASSLGMTGLSSYEQYF. The DNA of the CDR3 is TGTGCCAGCAGCTTAGGGATGACAGGCCTGAGCTCCTACGAGCAGTACTTC.

This clonotype was detected a few times. The rearrangement joins TRBV5-6 to TRBJ2-5; possibly TRBD2 for D (6 bases). Germline-derived CDR1 and CDR2 are SGHDT and YYEEEE. Trimming shortened V by 4 bases and J by 4 bases, and 14 bases separated the two germline ends. This CDR3 region has 14 residues. The CDR3 nucleotides read TGTGCCAGCAGCGGATGGGGAGCGGGAGAGACCCAGTACTTC. Amino acid sequence: CASSGWGAGETQYF.

This clonotype occurred many times. The chain is built from TRBV5-6 and TRBJ2-3, with D uncertain. The CDR3 contains 13 residues. Germline V gene data show CDR1 as SGHDT and CDR2 as YYEEEE. V dropped 4 bases and J dropped 2 bases, with 8 bases sitting between them. CDR3 sequence (DNA): TGTGCCAGCAGCCTCCGGAACACAGATACGCAGTATTTT. Its protein is CASSLRNTDTQYF. The full variable domain, rest sourced from reference TRBV5-6 and TRBJ2-3, is DAGVTQSPTHLIKTRGQQVTLRCSPKSGHDTVSWYQQALGQGPQFIFQYYEEEERQRGNFPDRFSGHQFPNYSSELNVNALLLGDSALYLCASSLRNTDTQYFGPGTRLTVL.

The chain is built from TRBV3-1 and TRBJ1-1; D not resolved. Trimming pared 3 bases from V and 7 bases from J, leaving 12 bases between. Germline CDR1 reads LGHDT; CDR2 reads YNNKEL (reference sequence). The length of the CDR3 is 13 residues. CDR3 protein: CASSHNSDFEAFF. The CDR3 DNA reads as TGTGCCAGCAGCCACAATTCCGATTTTGAAGCTTTCTTT.

This clonotype was seen only a few times. The CDR3 loop is CASSYPSGETQYF. CDR3 sequence (DNA): TGTGCCAGCAGTTACCCCTCTGGGGAGACCCAGTACTTC. The chain uses TRBV6-5 and TRBJ2-5, with D unclear. Per the germline V gene, CDR1 is MNHEY and CDR2 is SVGAGI. Deletions cut 2 bases from V and 5 bases from J, with 9 bases between. The CDR3 totals 13 residues.

The chain couples TRBV6-1 to TRBJ2-5, with 10 bases that match TRBD1. The CDR3 consists of 16 residues. Germline values: CDR1 MNHNS, CDR2 SASEGT. The V and J ends lost 3 bases and 5 bases, in that order; junction bases with no gene match: 9. CDR3 protein: CASSDPTGGGTETQYF. The DNA of the CDR3 is TGTGCCAGCAGTGACCCGACAGGGGGCGGTACGGAGACCCAGTACTTC.

This clonotype was detected a few times. J is TRBJ1-1 and V is TRBV29-1; D call uncertain. Per the germline V gene, CDR1 is SQVTM and CDR2 is ANQGSEA. The CDR3 is made up of 10 amino acids. The V gene lost 7 bases and the J gene lost 7 bases, with 10 bases spanning the gap. CDR3 loop: CSALQIEAFF. The CDR3, as DNA: TGCAGCGCGCTACAGATTGAAGCTTTCTTT.